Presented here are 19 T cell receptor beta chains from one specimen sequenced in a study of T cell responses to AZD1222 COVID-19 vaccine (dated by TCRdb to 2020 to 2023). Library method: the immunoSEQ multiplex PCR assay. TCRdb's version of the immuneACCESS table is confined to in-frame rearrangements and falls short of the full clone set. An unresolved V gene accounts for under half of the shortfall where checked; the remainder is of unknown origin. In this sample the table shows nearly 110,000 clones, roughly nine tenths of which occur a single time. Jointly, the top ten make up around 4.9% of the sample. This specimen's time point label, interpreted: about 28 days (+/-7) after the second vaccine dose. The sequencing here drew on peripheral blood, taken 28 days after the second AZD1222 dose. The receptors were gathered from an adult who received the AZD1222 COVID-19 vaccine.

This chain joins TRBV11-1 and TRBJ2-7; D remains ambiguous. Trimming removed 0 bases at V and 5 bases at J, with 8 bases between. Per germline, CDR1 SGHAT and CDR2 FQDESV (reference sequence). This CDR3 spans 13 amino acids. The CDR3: CASSLAGSNEQYF. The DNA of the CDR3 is TGTGCCAGCAGCTTAGCGGGCAGCAACGAGCAGTACTTC.

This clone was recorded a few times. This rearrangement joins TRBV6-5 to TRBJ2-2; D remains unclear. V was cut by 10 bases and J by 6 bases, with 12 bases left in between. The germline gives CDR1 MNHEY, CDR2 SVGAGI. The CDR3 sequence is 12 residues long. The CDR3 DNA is TGTGCCACCCTCGCCATGTCCGGGGAGCTGTTTTTT. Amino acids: CATLAMSGELFF.

CDR3 coding DNA: TGCGCCAGCAGCTTGGGTCGACAGGGAAACACCATATATTTT. This gives the protein CASSLGRQGNTIYF. The gene calls are TRBV5-1 and TRBJ1-3; D perhaps matches TRBD1 (5 bases). This CDR3 has 14 residues. Looked up from germline, CDR1 is SGHRS and CDR2 is YFSETQ. V shed 0 bases and J shed 4 bases, with 8 bases lying between them.

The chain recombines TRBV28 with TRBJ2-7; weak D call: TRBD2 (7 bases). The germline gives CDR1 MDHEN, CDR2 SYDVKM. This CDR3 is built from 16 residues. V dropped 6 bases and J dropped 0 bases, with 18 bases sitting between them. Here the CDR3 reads CASRGGTLRPSYEQYF. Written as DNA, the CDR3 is TGTGCCAGCAGGGGGGGGACACTCCGCCCCTCCTACGAGCAGTACTTC.

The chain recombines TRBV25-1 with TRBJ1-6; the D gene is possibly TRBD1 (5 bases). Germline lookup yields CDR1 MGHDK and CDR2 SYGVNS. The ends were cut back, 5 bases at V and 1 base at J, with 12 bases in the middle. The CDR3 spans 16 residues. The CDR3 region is CASSSQEGSYNSPLHF. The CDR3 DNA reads TGTGCCAGCAGTTCACAGGAAGGTTCCTATAATTCACCCCTCCACTTT.

The CDR3 region is CAIRATGNTEAFF. For the CDR3, the DNA is TGTGCCATCAGGGCGACGGGGAACACTGAAGCTTTCTTT. This sequence joins TRBV10-3 and TRBJ1-1; D is undetermined. CDR1 and CDR2 (germline): ENHRY, SYGVKD. Between the trimmed V and J ends, which lost 6 bases and 1 base, there was a span of 9 bases. This CDR3 region has 13 residues.

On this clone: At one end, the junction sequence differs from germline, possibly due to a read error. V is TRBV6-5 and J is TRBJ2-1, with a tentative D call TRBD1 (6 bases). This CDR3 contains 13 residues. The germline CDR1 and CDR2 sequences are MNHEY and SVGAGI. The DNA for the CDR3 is TGTGCCAGCAGTTCCAGGGGTGGGCGGGTAAGAGTCTTC. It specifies CASSSRGGRVRVF.

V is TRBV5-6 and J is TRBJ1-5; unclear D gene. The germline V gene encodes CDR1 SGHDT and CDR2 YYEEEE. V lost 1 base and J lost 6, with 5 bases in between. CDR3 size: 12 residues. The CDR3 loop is CASSLWAQPQHF. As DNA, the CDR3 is TGTGCCAGCAGCTTGTGGGCTCAGCCCCAGCATTTT.

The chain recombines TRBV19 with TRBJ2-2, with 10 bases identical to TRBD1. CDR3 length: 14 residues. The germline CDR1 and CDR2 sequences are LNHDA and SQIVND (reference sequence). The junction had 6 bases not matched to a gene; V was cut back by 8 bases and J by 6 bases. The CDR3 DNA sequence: TGTGCCAGTGACCGGGACAGGGGCGCCGGGGAGCTGTTTTTT. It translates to CASDRDRGAGELFF.

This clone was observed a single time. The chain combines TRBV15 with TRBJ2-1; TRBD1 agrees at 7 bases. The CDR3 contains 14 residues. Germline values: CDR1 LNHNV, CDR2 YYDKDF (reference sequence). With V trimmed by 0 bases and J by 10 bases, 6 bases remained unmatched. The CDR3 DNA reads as TGTGCCACCAGCAGAGATCGAGGGGGCGGGGAGCAGTTCTTC. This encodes CATSRDRGGGEQFF.

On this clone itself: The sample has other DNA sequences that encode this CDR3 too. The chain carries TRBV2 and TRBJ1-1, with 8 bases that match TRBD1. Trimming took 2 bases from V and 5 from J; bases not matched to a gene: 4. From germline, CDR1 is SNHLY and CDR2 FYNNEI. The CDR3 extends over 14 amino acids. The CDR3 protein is CASSEQGARTEAFF. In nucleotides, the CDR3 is TGTGCCAGCAGTGAACAGGGGGCCAGGACTGAAGCTTTCTTT.

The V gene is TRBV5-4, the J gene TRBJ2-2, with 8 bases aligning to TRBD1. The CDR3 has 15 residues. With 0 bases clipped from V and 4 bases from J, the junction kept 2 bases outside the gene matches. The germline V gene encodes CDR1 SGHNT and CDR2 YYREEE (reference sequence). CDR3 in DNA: TGTGCCAGCAGCTTGGGACAGGGGTTCACCGGGGAGCTGTTTTTT. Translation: CASSLGQGFTGELFF. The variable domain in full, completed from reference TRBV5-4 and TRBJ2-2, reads ETGVTQSPTHLIKTRGQQVTLRCSSQSGHNTVSWYQQALGQGPQFIFQYYREEENGRGNFPPRFSGLQFPNYSSELNVNALELDDSALYLCASSLGQGFTGELFFGEGSRLTVL.

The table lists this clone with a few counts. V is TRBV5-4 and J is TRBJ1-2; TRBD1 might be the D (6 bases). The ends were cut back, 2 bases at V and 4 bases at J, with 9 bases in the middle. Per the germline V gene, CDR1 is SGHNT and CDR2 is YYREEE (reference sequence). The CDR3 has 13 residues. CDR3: CASSLPDSYGYTF. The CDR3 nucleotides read TGTGCCAGCAGCTTACCGGACAGCTATGGCTACACCTTC.

This CDR3 reads CAPGSKGQETQYF. CDR3 nucleotides: TGTGCCCCCGGGTCGAAGGGACAAGAGACCCAGTACTTC. The chain uses TRBV24-1 and TRBJ2-5, with D hard to call. Per germline, CDR1 KGHDR and CDR2 SFDVKD. The CDR3 runs 13 residues. Trimming removed 12 bases at V and 2 bases at J, with 15 bases between.

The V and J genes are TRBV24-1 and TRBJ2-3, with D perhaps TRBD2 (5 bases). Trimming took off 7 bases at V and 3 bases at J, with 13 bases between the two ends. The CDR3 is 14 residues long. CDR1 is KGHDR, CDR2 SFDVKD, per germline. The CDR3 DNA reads TGTGCCACCAGAAACTGGGGAGCAACAGATACGCAGTATTTT. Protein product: CATRNWGATDTQYF.

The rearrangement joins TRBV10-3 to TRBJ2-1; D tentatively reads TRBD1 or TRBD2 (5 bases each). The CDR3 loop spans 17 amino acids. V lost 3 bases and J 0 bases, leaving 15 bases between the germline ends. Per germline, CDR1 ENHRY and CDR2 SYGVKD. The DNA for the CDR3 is TGTGCCATCAGTGACCCTTACGAGGGGCCCTCCTACAATGAGCAGTTCTTC. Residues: CAISDPYEGPSYNEQFF.

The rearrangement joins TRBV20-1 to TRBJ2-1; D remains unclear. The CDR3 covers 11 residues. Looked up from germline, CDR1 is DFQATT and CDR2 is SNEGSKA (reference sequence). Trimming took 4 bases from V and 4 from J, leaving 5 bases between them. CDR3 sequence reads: CSATGYNEQFF. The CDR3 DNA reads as TGCAGTGCTACCGGGTACAATGAGCAGTTCTTC.

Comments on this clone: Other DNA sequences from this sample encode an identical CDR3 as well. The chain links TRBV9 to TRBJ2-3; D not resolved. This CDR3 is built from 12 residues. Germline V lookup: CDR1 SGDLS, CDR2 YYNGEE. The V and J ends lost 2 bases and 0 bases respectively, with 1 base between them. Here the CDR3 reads CASSVSTDTQYF. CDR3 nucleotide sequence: TGTGCCAGCAGCGTTAGCACAGATACGCAGTATTTT.

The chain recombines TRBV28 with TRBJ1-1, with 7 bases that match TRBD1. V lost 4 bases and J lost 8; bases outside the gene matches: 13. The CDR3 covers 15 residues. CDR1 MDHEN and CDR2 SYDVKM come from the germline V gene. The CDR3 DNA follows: TGTGCCAGCAGTTCCACAGGGGCCCTTGCCAGGGAAGCTTTCTTT. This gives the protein CASSSTGALAREAFF.